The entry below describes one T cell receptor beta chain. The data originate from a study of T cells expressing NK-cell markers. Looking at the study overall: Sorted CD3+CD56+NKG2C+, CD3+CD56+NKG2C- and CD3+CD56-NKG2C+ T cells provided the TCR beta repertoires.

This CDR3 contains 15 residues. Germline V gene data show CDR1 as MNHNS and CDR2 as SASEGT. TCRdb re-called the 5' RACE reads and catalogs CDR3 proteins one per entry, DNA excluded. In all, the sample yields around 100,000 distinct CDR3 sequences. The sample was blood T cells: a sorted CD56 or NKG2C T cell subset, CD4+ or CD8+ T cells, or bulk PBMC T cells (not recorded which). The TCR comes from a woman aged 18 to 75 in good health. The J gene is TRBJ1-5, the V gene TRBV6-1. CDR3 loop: CASSEGSYSNQPQHF.